This T cell receptor beta chain was observed in a study of blood T cells in healthy people across ages. Germline CDR1 reads DFQATT; CDR2 reads SNEGSKA (reference sequence). This CDR3 contains 14 residues. V lost 6 bases and J lost 6; bases outside the gene matches: 10. This clonotype was found many times. Antigen unknown. Primed by a sample-barcoded 5' primer and a J-beta primer mix, a second PCR proceeded for roughly 6 to 12 cycles. TCRdb reprocessed the 5' RACE reads with MiXCR, giving one entry per CDR3 protein. The table has hundreds of thousands of distinct CDR3 sequences, 32% seen once. Findings and limits, study-wide: Unsorted PBMC input precluded a conclusive naive versus antigen-experienced comparison.

This sequence was found in an elderly woman in good health. Sample: blood. J is TRBJ2-1 and V is TRBV20-1, with TRBD2 matching over 8 bases. CDR3: CSARPAGTSNEQFF. The CDR3 DNA reads TGCAGTGCCCGTCCCGCCGGGACTAGCAATGAGCAGTTCTTC.